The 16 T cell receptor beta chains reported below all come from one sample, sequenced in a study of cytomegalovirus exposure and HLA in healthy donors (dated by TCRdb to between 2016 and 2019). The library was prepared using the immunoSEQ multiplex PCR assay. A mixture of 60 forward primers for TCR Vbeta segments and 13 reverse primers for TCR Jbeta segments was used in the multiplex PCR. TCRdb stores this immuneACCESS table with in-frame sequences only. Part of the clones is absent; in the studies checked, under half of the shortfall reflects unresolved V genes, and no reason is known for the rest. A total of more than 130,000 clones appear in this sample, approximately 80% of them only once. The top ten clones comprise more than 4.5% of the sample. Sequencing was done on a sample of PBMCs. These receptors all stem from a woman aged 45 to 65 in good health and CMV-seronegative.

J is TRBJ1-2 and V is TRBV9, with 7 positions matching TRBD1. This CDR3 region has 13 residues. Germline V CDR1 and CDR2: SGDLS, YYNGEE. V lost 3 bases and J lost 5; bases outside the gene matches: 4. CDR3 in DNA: TGTGCCAGCAGCGGACAGGGACAATATGGCTACACCTTC. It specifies CASSGQGQYGYTF.

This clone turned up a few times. The CDR3 DNA sequence: TGTGCCAGCAGCCCACGGACTAGGACAGACCAGTACTTC. Encoded protein: CASSPRTRTDQYF. The rearrangement links TRBV5-4 to TRBJ2-5; a weak D match, TRBD2 (7 bases). Trimming removed 4 bases from V and 10 bases from J, with 17 bases in between. CDR1 and CDR2 (germline): SGHNT, YYREEE (reference sequence). The CDR3 totals 13 residues.

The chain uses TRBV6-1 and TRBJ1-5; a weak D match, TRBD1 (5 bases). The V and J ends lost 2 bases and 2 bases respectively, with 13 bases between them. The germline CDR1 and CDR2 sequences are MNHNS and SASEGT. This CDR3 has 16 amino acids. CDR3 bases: TGTGCCAGCAGTGAAATCGGGGGATCGGGCAATCAGCCCCAGCATTTT. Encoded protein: CASSEIGGSGNQPQHF.

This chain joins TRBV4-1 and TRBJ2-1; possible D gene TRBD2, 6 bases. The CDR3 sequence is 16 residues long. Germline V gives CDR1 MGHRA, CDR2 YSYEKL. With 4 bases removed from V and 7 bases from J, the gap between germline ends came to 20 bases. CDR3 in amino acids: CASSRAGRTSGNEQFF. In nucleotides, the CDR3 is TGCGCCAGCAGCCGGGCGGGACGGACCTCGGGGAATGAGCAGTTCTTC.

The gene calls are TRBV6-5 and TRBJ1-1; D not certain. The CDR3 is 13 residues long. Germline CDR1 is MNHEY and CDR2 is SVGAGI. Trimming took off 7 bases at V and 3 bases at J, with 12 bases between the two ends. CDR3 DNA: TGTGCCAGCATGAGAGGAGAGGACACTGAAGCTTTCTTT. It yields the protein CASMRGEDTEAFF.

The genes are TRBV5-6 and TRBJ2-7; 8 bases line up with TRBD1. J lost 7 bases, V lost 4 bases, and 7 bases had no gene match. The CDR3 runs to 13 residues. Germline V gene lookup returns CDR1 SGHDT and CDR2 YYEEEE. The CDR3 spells CASSPGTGLEQYF. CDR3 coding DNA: TGTGCCAGCAGCCCCGGGACAGGCTTGGAGCAGTACTTC.

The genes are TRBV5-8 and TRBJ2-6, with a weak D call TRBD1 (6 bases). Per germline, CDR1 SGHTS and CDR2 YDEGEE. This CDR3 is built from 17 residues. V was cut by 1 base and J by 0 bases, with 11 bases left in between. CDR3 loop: CASSLYAGVSGANVLTF. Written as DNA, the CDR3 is TGTGCCAGCAGCTTGTATGCAGGGGTCTCTGGGGCCAACGTCCTGACTTTC.

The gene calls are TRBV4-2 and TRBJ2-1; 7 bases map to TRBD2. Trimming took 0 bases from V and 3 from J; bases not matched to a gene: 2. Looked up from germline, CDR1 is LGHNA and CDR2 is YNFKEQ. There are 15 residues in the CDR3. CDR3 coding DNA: TGTGCCAGCAGCCAAGACCTAGCGGACTACAATGAGCAGTTCTTC. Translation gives CASSQDLADYNEQFF.

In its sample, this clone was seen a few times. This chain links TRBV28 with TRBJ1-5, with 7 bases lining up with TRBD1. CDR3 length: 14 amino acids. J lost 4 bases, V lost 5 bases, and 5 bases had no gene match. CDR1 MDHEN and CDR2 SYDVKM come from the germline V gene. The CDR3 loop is CASSDRADNQPQHF. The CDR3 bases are TGTGCCAGCAGTGACAGGGCGGATAATCAGCCCCAGCATTTT.

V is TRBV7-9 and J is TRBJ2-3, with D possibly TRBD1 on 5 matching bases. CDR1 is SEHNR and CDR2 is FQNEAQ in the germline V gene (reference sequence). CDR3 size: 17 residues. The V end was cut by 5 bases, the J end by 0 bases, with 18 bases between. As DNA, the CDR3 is TGTGCCAGCAGCATAACCCACAGGTTTATGAGCACAGATACGCAGTATTTT. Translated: CASSITHRFMSTDTQYF.

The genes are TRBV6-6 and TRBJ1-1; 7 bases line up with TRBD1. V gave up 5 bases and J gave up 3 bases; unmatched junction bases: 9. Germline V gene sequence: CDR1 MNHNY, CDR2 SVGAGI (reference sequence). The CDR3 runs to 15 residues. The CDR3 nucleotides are TGTGCCAGCAGTACAGGGGAGCTGAGGTACACTGAAGCTTTCTTT. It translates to CASSTGELRYTEAFF.

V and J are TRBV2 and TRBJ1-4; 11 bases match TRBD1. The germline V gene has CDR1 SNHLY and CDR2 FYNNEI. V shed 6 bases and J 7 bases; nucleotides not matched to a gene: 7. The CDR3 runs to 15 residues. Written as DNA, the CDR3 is TGTGCCAGCAGGGCCCGGACAGGGGGCGGTGAAAAACTGTTTTTT. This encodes CASRARTGGGEKLFF.

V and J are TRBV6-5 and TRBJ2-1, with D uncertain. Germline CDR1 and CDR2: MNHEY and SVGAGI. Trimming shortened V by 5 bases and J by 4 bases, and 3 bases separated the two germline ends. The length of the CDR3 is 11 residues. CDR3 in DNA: TGTGCCAGCAGTACATACAATGAGCAGTTCTTC. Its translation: CASSTYNEQFF.

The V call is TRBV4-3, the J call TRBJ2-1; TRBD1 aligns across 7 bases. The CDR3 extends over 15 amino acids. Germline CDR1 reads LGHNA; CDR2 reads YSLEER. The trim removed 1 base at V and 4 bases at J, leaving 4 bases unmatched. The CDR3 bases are TGCGCCAGCAGCCAAGTGGGGACAGATTACAATGAGCAGTTCTTC. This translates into CASSQVGTDYNEQFF.

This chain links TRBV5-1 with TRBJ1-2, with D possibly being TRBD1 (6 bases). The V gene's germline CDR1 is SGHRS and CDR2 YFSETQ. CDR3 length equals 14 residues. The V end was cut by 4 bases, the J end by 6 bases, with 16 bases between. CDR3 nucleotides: TGCGCCAGCAGCCTCGGAATCAACAGGGATGGCTACACCTTC. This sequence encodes CASSLGINRDGYTF. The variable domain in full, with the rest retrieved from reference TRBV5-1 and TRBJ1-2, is KAGVTQTPRYLIKTRGQQVTLSCSPISGHRSVSWYQQTPGQGLQFLFEYFSETQRNKGNFPGRFSGRQFSNSRSEMNVSTLELGDSALYLCASSLGINRDGYTFGSGTRLTVV.

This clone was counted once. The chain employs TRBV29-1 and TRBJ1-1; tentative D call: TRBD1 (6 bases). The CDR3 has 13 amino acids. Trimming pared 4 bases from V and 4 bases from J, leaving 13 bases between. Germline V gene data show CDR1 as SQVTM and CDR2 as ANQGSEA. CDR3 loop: CSVAPAGATEAFF. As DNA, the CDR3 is TGCAGCGTTGCGCCCGCAGGGGCCACTGAAGCTTTCTTT. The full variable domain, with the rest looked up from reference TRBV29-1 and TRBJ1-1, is SAVISQKPSRDICQRGTSLTIQCQVDSQVTMMFWYRQQPGQSLTLIATANQGSEATYESGFVIDKFPISRPNLTFSTLTVSNMSPEDSSIYLCSVAPAGATEAFFGQGTRLTVV.